The 6 T cell receptor beta chains listed next were all sequenced from one sample in a study of Ad26.COV2.S vaccination and SARS-CoV-2 variants. Method: immunoSEQ multiplex PCR; TCRdb's copy keeps in-frame clones and lacks some. The data contain 360,000 or so clones, 89% of them seen just once; the ten biggest clones take up 1.5% to 2%. Treatment: about 20 received Ad26.COV2.S at low or high dose, single or two shots; a few received placebo; per-sample allocation not given. Each sample was drawn 63 days after the first injection (of vaccine or placebo). The starting material was peripheral blood, obtained in a trial of Ad26.COV2.S vaccine versus placebo. Source of these receptors: a person aged 18-65 years who received the Ad26.COV2.S COVID-19 vaccine or a placebo.

The chain has TRBV28 and TRBJ1-2; 10 bases line up with TRBD1. Trimming cost V 5 bases and J 8 bases; bases outside gene matches: 8. The CDR3 loop spans 14 amino acids. The germline V gene encodes CDR1 MDHEN and CDR2 SYDVKM. The CDR3 coding sequence is TGTGCCAGCAGTGCCTGGGACAGGGGTTTCGGCTACACCTTC. Translation gives CASSAWDRGFGYTF.

This rearrangement joins TRBV30 to TRBJ1-3; D is possibly TRBD1 (6 bases). The germline V gene encodes CDR1 GTSNPN and CDR2 SVGIG (reference sequence). Trimming removed 4 bases from V and 0 bases from J, with 13 bases in between. The CDR3 is 15 amino acids. This chain's CDR3 is CAWTRQASSGNTIYF. The CDR3 bases are TGTGCCTGGACCCGACAGGCTAGCTCTGGAAACACCATATATTTT.

This chain uses TRBV30 with TRBJ2-1; 10 bases line up with TRBD1. This CDR3 is built from 11 residues. Per the germline V gene, CDR1 is GTSNPN and CDR2 is SVGIG (reference sequence). The ends lost 7 bases at V and 15 bases at J; junction bases unmatched: 9. The CDR3 sequence: CAFNRDRGMFF. CDR3 DNA sequence: TGTGCCTTCAACCGGGACAGGGGTATGTTCTTC.

This clone was recorded once. The rearrangement uses TRBV12-3 or TRBV12-4 and TRBJ2-2, with D possibly being TRBD1 or TRBD2 (6 bases each). Trimming removed 6 bases from V and 5 bases from J, with 10 bases in between. The CDR3 runs to 13 residues. The CDR3, as DNA: TGTGCCAGCAGAAGGGGGGCTACCGGGGAGCTGTTTTTT. Translating gives CASRRGATGELFF.

V is TRBV5-1 and J is TRBJ2-7, with a weak D call TRBD2 (5 bases). V lost 4 bases and J lost 7, with 18 bases in between. CDR1 is SGHRS, CDR2 YFSETQ, per germline. The CDR3 is 14 amino acids. The CDR3 DNA sequence: TGCGCCAGCAGCCCCCGGGAAGAGATCGGGGAGCAGTACTTC. This codes for CASSPREEIGEQYF.

The V and J genes are TRBV7-8 and TRBJ2-7; D is possibly TRBD1 or TRBD2 (5 bases each). CDR1 is SGHVS and CDR2 is FQNEAQ in the germline V gene. The CDR3 length is 16 residues. Between the trimmed V and J ends, which lost 1 base and 4 bases, there was a span of 17 bases. CDR3 sequence (DNA): TGTGCCAGCAGCTTAGATCCGGGGCCTCCACGATACGAGCAGTACTTC. Residues: CASSLDPGPPRYEQYF.